This T cell receptor (beta chain) is drawn from a study of CD8 T cells in Susac syndrome. The authors sequenced TCR beta from blood CD8+ and CD4+ T cells. FACS enriched CD8+ TEMRA cells, while bulk CD8+ and CD4+ were negatively isolated. Random hexamers were used to reverse transcribe an amount of roughly 0.5 to 1 ug RNA. An immunoSEQ multiplex PCR generated amplified TCR beta CDR3 products spanning 54 Vbeta and 13 Jbeta. TCRdb used MiXCR to reprocess the immunoSEQ multiplex PCR reads, holding one entry per CDR3 protein. Of about 66,000 distinct CDR3 sequences listed, about 94% are singletons. The V and J ends lost 5 bases and 7 bases, in that order; junction bases with no gene match: 9. Germline-derived CDR1 and CDR2 are SGHAT and FQNNGV. This CDR3 comprises 15 residues.

Sample: CD8+ T cells from PBMCs. This receptor was identified in a human donor with multiple sclerosis. V usage is TRBV11-2 and J usage is TRBJ1-1, with 11 positions matching TRBD1. DNA of the CDR3: TGTGCCAGCAGCACTTGGACAGGGGGCCGGGATGAAGCTTTCTTT. It translates to CASSTWTGGRDEAFF. The variable domain in full, completed from reference TRBV11-2 and TRBJ1-1, reads EAGVAQSPRYKIIEKRQSVAFWCNPISGHATLYWYQQILGQGPKLLIQFQNNGVVDDSQLPKDRFSAERLKGVDSTLKIQPAKLEDSAVYLCASSTWTGGRDEAFFGQGTRLTVV.